Each of the 27 T cell receptor beta chains below was sequenced from the same sample in a study of blood T cell repertoires in COVID-19. Libraries were prepared by immunoSEQ multiplex PCR; TCRdb keeps only in-frame clonotypes and omits some of them. The profile shows about 75,000 clones, around 90% of them singletons. Sequenced input: peripheral blood. Every receptor here comes from a human donor in a cohort sampled during active COVID-19.

This clone was seen only once. The CDR3 is CASTLASGSSGANVLTF. The DNA for the CDR3 is TGTGCCAGCACCTTAGCTTCCGGGAGCTCTGGGGCCAACGTCCTGACTTTC. The rearrangement joins TRBV5-4 to TRBJ2-6; perhaps TRBD2 as D (6 bases). Germline-derived CDR1 and CDR2 are SGHNT and YYREEE (reference sequence). The V and J ends lost 6 bases and 0 bases respectively, with 16 bases between them. CDR3 length: 17 amino acids.

The V call is TRBV27, the J call TRBJ1-6; 7 nucleotides align to TRBD1. J was trimmed by 0 bases and V by 4 bases; bases with no gene match: 6. The germline V gene encodes CDR1 MNHEY and CDR2 SMNVEV (reference sequence). The CDR3 is 17 amino acids. CDR3 sequence reads: CASSSGQQSSYNSPLHF. CDR3 in DNA: TGTGCCAGCAGTTCGGGACAGCAAAGCTCCTATAATTCACCCCTCCACTTT.

This chain links TRBV21-1 with TRBJ1-2; the table's D call, TRBD1, was not checked against the DNA. TRBV21-1 is a documented pseudogene. This CDR3 has 15 residues. The CDR3 sequence: CASSKWDTHRYGYTF. In DNA form, the CDR3 reads TGTGCCAGCAGCAAATGGGACACCCACAGGTATGGCTACACCTTC.

The rearrangement links TRBV5-1 to TRBJ2-5, with 11 bases that match TRBD2. Germline V CDR1 and CDR2: SGHRS, YFSETQ. This CDR3 contains 16 residues. Unmatched junction bases numbered 6, after V lost 0 bases and J lost 5 bases. CDR3 nucleotides: TGCGCCAGCAGCTTGGAAACTAGCGGGGGTGGCGAGACCCAGTACTTC. Translated, it gives CASSLETSGGGETQYF. Looking up the rest from reference TRBV5-1 and TRBJ2-5 gives the full variable domain: KAGVTQTPRYLIKTRGQQVTLSCSPISGHRSVSWYQQTPGQGLQFLFEYFSETQRNKGNFPGRFSGRQFSNSRSEMNVSTLELGDSALYLCASSLETSGGGETQYFGPGTRLLVL.

The rearrangement uses TRBV4-3 and TRBJ2-3, with D possibly being TRBD2 (5 bases). Trimming stripped 4 bases from V and 4 bases from J, with 30 bases between. Germline V gene sequence: CDR1 LGHNA, CDR2 YSLEER. CDR3 size: 20 residues. The CDR3: CASSLRPLGSTTYWPDTQYF. The CDR3, as DNA: TGCGCCAGCAGCCTTCGCCCACTAGGAAGCACCACTTACTGGCCAGATACGCAGTATTTT.

The gene calls are TRBV9 and TRBJ1-1, with D hard to call. CDR1 SGDLS and CDR2 YYNGEE come from the germline V gene. The V and J ends lost 0 bases and 4 bases respectively, with 10 bases between them. This CDR3 comprises 14 residues. CDR3 residues: CASSVDEGLTEAFF. The CDR3 region has the DNA TGTGCCAGCAGCGTAGATGAGGGCCTCACTGAAGCTTTCTTT.

This chain connects TRBV10-2 to TRBJ2-5; TRBD2 might be the D (7 bases). V was shortened by 7 bases and J by 9 bases, with 30 bases between the two germline ends. This CDR3 comprises 17 residues. In germline, CDR1 is WSHSY, CDR2 SAAADI. CDR3 sequence: CASTRTGGAGPLEAQYF. CDR3 DNA sequence: TGCGCCAGCACTCGAACTGGGGGGGCGGGGCCCCTTGAGGCCCAGTACTTC.

The chain joins TRBV6-1 to TRBJ2-7; the match to TRBD1 covers 9 bases. Germline-derived CDR1 and CDR2 are MNHNS and SASEGT. This CDR3 is 16 amino acids long. V gave up 2 bases and J gave up 5 bases; unmatched junction bases: 10. CDR3 coding DNA: TGTGCCAGCAGTGAATGGGGGTCGGGACAGGGAAACGAGCAGTACTTC. Translation: CASSEWGSGQGNEQYF.

The rearrangement links TRBV15 to TRBJ1-5, with 12 bases fitting TRBD1. V shed 1 base and J 5 bases; nucleotides not matched to a gene: 9. Germline V lookup: CDR1 LNHNV, CDR2 YYDKDF (reference sequence). This CDR3 comprises 18 residues. Here the CDR3 DNA reads TGTGCCACCAGCAGAGGTACCGGGACAGGGGGCAGTCATCAGCCCCAGCATTTT. Encoded protein: CATSRGTGTGGSHQPQHF.

This sequence joins TRBV6-5 and TRBJ1-1, with TRBD1 identical over 9 bases. The CDR3 sequence is 15 residues long. Germline lookup yields CDR1 MNHEY and CDR2 SVGAGI. The V and J ends lost 6 bases and 11 bases, in that order; junction bases with no gene match: 16. For the CDR3, the DNA is TGTGCCAGCAGATTGTCGGGACAGGGAAACTATGAGGCTTTCTTT. This gives the protein CASRLSGQGNYEAFF.

The V gene is TRBV6-5, the J gene TRBJ1-4; D gene unclear. Germline-derived CDR1 and CDR2 are MNHEY and SVGAGI. V shed 0 bases and J shed 7 bases, with 6 bases lying between them. The length of the CDR3 is 13 residues. The CDR3 DNA reads TGTGCCAGCAGTTACTCGATTAGTGAAAAACTGTTTTTT. Translated, it gives CASSYSISEKLFF.

A single count supports this clone. The CDR3 is CASSVGGDNEKLFF. CDR3 nucleotide sequence: TGTGCCAGCAGCGTCGGAGGGGATAATGAAAAACTGTTTTTT. The chain is built from TRBV9 and TRBJ1-4, with TRBD1 as a possible D gene (5 bases). The CDR3 totals 14 residues. CDR1 is SGDLS and CDR2 is YYNGEE in the germline V gene. Trimming left V 2 bases short and J 4 bases short, with 9 bases between. The entire variable domain, with the rest obtained from reference TRBV9 and TRBJ1-4, is as follows: DSGVTQTPKHLITATGQRVTLRCSPRSGDLSVYWYQQSLDQGLQFLIQYYNGEERAKGNILERFSAQQFPDLHSELNLSSLELGDSALYFCASSVGGDNEKLFFGSGTQLSVL.

This chain connects TRBV27 to TRBJ1-1; no firm D call. Trimming took 4 bases from V and 6 from J, leaving 21 bases between them. The CDR3 runs 16 residues. Germline V lookup: CDR1 MNHEY, CDR2 SMNVEV (reference sequence). The CDR3: CASSSDGRTRRAEAFF. DNA for the CDR3: TGTGCCAGCAGTTCTGATGGACGGACCAGGAGGGCTGAAGCTTTCTTT.

The rearrangement joins TRBV5-1 to TRBJ2-3; 8 bases align to TRBD2. With V trimmed by 0 bases and J by 8 bases, 17 bases remained unmatched. This CDR3 region has 18 residues. Germline V gene sequence: CDR1 SGHRS, CDR2 YFSETQ. The chain's CDR3 is CASSLVVLVGRGDVTQYF. In DNA, the CDR3 is TGCGCCAGCAGCTTGGTTGTTCTGGTAGGGCGGGGGGATGTTACGCAGTATTTT.

This chain uses TRBV27 with TRBJ2-5; the D gene is possibly TRBD1 (5 bases). V gave up 0 bases and J gave up 5 bases, with 10 bases separating them. Germline lookup yields CDR1 MNHEY and CDR2 SMNVEV (reference sequence). The CDR3 runs to 14 residues. The CDR3 here is CASSLSGKGETQYF. The CDR3 DNA is TGTGCCAGCAGTTTATCAGGCAAGGGGGAGACCCAGTACTTC.

V usage is TRBV6-5 and J usage is TRBJ1-1; 8 bases agree with TRBD1. CDR3 length: 15 amino acids. Germline assignment: CDR1 MNHEY and CDR2 SVGAGI. The trim removed 0 bases at V and 1 base at J, leaving 1 base unmatched. The CDR3 loop reads CASSYSGQANTEAFF. The CDR3 DNA follows: TGTGCCAGCAGTTACTCGGGACAGGCGAACACTGAAGCTTTCTTT.

V is TRBV27 and J is TRBJ2-1; the D gene is possibly TRBD2 (6 bases). V lost 8 bases and J lost 10, with 12 bases in between. CDR1 is MNHEY, CDR2 SMNVEV, per germline (reference sequence). The CDR3 length is 11 residues. The CDR3 DNA reads TGTGCCAGCGCGAGACTAGGCGAGCAGTTCTTC. The encoded protein is CASARLGEQFF.

This chain connects TRBV3-1 (or the pseudogene TRBV3-2) to TRBJ2-3; 10 positions agree with TRBD2. This CDR3 region has 14 residues. CDR1 LGHDT and CDR2 YNNKEL come from the germline V gene (reference sequence). Unmatched junction bases numbered 0, after V lost 1 base and J lost 5 bases. Here the CDR3 DNA reads TGTGCCAGCAGCCAAGGGACTAGCGGAGATACGCAGTATTTT. Translation gives CASSQGTSGDTQYF.

The chain links TRBV7-2 to TRBJ1-3, with 7 nucleotides matching TRBD1. CDR3 size: 15 residues. Germline V gene data show CDR1 as SGHTA and CDR2 as FQGNSA. V was pared by 7 bases and J by 2 bases, with 8 bases of the junction left unmatched. This chain's CDR3 is CASNNRGEAGNTIYF. CDR3 bases: TGTGCCAGCAACAACAGGGGAGAGGCTGGAAACACCATATATTTT.

This sequence joins TRBV3-1 (or the pseudogene TRBV3-2) and TRBJ2-3; 7 bases match TRBD2. CDR1 is LGHDT and CDR2 is YNNKEL in the germline V gene (reference sequence). The CDR3 has 15 residues. V lost 1 base to trimming and J lost 6 bases; unmatched junction nucleotides: 7. The CDR3 spells CASSQGPSGVDTQYF. CDR3 in DNA: TGTGCCAGCAGCCAAGGACCTAGCGGCGTGGATACGCAGTATTTT.

The chain combines TRBV5-1 with TRBJ1-6; possibly TRBD1 for D (5 bases). Looked up from germline, CDR1 is SGHRS and CDR2 is YFSETQ. The CDR3 runs 14 residues. Trimming took 1 base from V and 8 from J, leaving 10 bases between them. The CDR3 spells CASSLRGNDSPLHF. CDR3 coding DNA: TGCGCCAGCAGCTTGAGGGGAAATGATTCACCCCTCCACTTT.

This chain links TRBV6-5 with TRBJ2-7; 9 bases fit TRBD1. The CDR3 totals 14 residues. Per germline, CDR1 MNHEY and CDR2 SVGAGI. V was pared by 4 bases and J by 7 bases, with 8 bases of the junction left unmatched. The CDR3 here is CASSSSQGAQEQYF. CDR3 bases: TGTGCCAGCAGTTCCTCACAGGGGGCGCAAGAGCAGTACTTC.

V usage is TRBV19 and J usage is TRBJ1-2; unclear D gene. Germline lookup yields CDR1 LNHDA and CDR2 SQIVND (reference sequence). This CDR3 has 15 residues. V dropped 0 bases and J dropped 6 bases, with 14 bases sitting between them. The chain's CDR3 is CASSIDAGRRNGYTF. CDR3 in DNA: TGTGCCAGTAGTATAGATGCGGGGAGGAGGAATGGCTACACCTTC.

This chain links TRBV6-1 with TRBJ1-2; no clear D gene. This CDR3 spans 15 amino acids. Germline-derived CDR1 and CDR2 are MNHNS and SASEGT. V was shortened by 1 base and J by 4 bases, with 13 bases between the two germline ends. For the CDR3, the DNA is TGTGCCAGCAGTGAAGTGGGGAGGATTTCCTATGGCTACACCTTC. Residues: CASSEVGRISYGYTF.

In its sample, this clone was seen a few times. The rearrangement links TRBV7-9 to TRBJ1-1; tentatively, D is TRBD1 (5 bases). CDR1 SEHNR and CDR2 FQNEAQ come from the germline V gene (reference sequence). V lost 5 bases and J 1 base, leaving 8 bases between the germline ends. The CDR3 covers 13 residues. The chain's CDR3 is CASSPQGNTEAFF. The CDR3, as DNA: TGTGCCAGCAGCCCCCAGGGGAACACTGAAGCTTTCTTT.

The V call is TRBV6-6, the J call TRBJ2-5; 11 bases align to TRBD2. Per germline, CDR1 MNHNY and CDR2 SVGAGI (reference sequence). V was clipped by 3 bases and J by 1 base; unmatched bases: 4. The CDR3 loop spans 16 amino acids. The CDR3, as DNA: TGTGCCAGCAGTTATTCCCTAGCGGGGGGCCAAGAGACCCAGTACTTC. It encodes CASSYSLAGGQETQYF.

The CDR3 spells CASSSKGGEGNIQYF. Here the CDR3 DNA reads TGTGCCAGCAGCTCGAAGGGTGGGGAGGGTAACATTCAGTACTTC. This rearrangement joins TRBV7-2 to TRBJ2-4, with 7 positions matching TRBD2. The CDR3 consists of 15 residues. Losses at the gene ends were 4 bases for V and 7 bases for J; bases not matched to a gene: 10. Germline V gene sequence: CDR1 SGHTA, CDR2 FQGNSA.